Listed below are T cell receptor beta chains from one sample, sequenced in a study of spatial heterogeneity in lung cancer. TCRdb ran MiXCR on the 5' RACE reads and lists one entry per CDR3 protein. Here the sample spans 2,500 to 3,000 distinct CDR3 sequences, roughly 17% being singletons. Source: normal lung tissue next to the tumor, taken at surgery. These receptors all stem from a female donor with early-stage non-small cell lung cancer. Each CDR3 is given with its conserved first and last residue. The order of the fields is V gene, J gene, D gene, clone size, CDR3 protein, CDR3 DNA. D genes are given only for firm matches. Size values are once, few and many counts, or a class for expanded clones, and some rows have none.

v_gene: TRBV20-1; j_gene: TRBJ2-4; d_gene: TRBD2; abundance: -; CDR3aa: CSARGLILTSGEENLAKNIQYF; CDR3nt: TGCAGTGCTAGAGGGTTGATACTAACTAGCGGGGAGGAAAACCTAGCCAAAAACATTCAGTACTTC
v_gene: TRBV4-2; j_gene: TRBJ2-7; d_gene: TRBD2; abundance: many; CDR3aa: CASSQDTGTSGTDEQYF; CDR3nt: TGTGCCAGCAGCCAAGATACCGGGACTAGCGGGACCGACGAGCAGTACTTC
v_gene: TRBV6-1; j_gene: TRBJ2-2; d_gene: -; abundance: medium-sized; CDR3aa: CASSEFEQNTGELFF; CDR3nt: TGTGCCAGCAGTGAGTTTGAACAGAACACCGGGGAGCTGTTTTTT
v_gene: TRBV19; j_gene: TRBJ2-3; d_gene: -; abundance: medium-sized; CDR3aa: CASSISFGAGPTDTQYF; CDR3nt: TGTGCCAGTAGTATATCCTTTGGGGCGGGTCCCACAGATACGCAGTATTTT
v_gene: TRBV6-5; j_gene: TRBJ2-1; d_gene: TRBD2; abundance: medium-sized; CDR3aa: CASSSSGTAVQFF; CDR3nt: TGTGCCAGCAGCTCAAGCGGGACCGCCGTCCAGTTCTTC
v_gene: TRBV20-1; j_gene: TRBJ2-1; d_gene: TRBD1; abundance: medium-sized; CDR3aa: CSARVGTGDVAEQFF; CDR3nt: TGCAGTGCTAGGGTAGGGACAGGGGATGTTGCTGAGCAGTTCTTC
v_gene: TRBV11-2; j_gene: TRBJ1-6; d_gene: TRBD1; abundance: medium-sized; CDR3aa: CASSSDRDSPLPF; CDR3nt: TGTGCCAGCAGCTCGGACAGGGATTCACCCCTCCCTTTT
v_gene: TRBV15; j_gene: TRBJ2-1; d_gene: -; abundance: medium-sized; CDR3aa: CATTPGSQEFREQFF; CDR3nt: TGTGCCACCACCCCTGGGAGTCAAGAATTCCGTGAGCAGTTCTTC
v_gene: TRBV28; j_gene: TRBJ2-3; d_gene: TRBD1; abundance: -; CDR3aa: CASSLPWTGGPDTQYF; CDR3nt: TGTGCCAGCAGTTTGCCCTGGACAGGGGGCCCAGATACGCAGTATTTT
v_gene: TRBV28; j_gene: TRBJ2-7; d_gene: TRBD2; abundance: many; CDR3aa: CASSLPEKRTGTSIYEQYF; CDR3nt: TGTGCCAGCAGTCTTCCCGAAAAACGGACGGGGACTAGCATTTACGAGCAGTACTTC
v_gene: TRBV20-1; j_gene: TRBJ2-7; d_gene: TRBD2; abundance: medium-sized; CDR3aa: CSALNGRESTGEQYF; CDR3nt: TGCAGTGCTCTGAATGGGCGGGAGTCGACGGGCGAGCAGTACTTC
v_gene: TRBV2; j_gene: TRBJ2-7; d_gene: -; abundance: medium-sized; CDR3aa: CASTSRDRLPYEQYF; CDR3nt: TGTGCCAGCACTTCCCGGGACCGCCTCCCCTACGAGCAGTACTTC
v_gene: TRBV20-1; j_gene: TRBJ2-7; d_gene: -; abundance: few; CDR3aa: CSARDPGASEYF; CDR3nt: TGCAGTGCTAGAGATCCGGGGGCCTCGGAGTACTTC
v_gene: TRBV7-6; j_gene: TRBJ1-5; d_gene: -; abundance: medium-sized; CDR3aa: CASSPDSNQPQHF; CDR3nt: TGTGCCAGCAGCCCAGATAGCAATCAGCCCCAGCATTTT
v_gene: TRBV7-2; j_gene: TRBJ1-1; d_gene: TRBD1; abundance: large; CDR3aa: CASSWTGNTEAFF; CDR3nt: TGTGCCAGCAGCTGGACAGGGAACACTGAAGCTTTCTTT
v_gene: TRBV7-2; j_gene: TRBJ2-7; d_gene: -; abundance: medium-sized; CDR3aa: CASSLDGLSYEQYF; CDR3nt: TGTGCCAGCAGCTTGGACGGGTTGTCCTACGAGCAGTACTTC
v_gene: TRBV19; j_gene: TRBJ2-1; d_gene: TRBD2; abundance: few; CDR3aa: CASSIDPFGASGTYNEQFF; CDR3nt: TGTGCCAGTAGTATAGATCCTTTCGGGGCTAGCGGAACCTACAATGAGCAGTTCTTC
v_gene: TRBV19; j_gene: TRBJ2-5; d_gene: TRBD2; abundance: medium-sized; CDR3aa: CASSMIAGEEQETQYF; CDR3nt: TGTGCCAGTAGTATGATAGCGGGAGAAGAACAAGAGACCCAGTACTTC
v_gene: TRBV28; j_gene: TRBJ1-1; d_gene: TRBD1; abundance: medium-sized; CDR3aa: CASSRTGFGEAFF; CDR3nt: TGTGCCAGCAGCCGGACAGGGTTCGGTGAAGCTTTCTTT
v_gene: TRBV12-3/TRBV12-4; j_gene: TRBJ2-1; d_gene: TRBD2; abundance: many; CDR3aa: CASSFGSGSSYNEQFF; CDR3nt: TGTGCCAGCAGCTTCGGTAGCGGGAGCTCCTACAATGAGCAGTTCTTC
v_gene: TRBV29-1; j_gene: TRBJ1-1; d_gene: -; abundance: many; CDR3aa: CSVEGSQGWRTEAFF; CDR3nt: TGCAGCGTTGAAGGGTCACAGGGCTGGCGCACTGAAGCTTTCTTT
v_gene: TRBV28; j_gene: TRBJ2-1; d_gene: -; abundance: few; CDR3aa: CASSLRFGGALNEQFF; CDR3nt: TGTGCCAGCAGTTTAAGGTTCGGGGGCGCCTTGAATGAGCAGTTCTTC
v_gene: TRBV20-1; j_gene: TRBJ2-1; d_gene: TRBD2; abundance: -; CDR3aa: CSAPSGRDGLDRFF; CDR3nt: TGCAGTGCTCCTAGCGGGAGGGACGGTCTGGATAGGTTCTTC
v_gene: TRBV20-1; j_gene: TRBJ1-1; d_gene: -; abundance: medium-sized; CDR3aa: CSAREPGRNTEAFF; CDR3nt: TGCAGTGCTAGAGAACCGGGACGGAACACTGAAGCTTTCTTT
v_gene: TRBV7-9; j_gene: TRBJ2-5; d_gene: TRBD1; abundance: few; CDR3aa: CASSLLPSDRGETQYF; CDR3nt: TGTGCCAGCAGCTTACTGCCCTCGGACAGGGGAGAGACCCAGTACTTC
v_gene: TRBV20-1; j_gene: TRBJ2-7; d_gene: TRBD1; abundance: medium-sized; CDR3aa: CSARTGLAEEQYF; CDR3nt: TGCAGTGCTAGGACAGGGCTGGCGGAAGAGCAGTACTTC
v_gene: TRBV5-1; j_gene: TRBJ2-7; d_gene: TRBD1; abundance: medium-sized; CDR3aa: CASSPGQALSYEQYF; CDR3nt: TGCGCCAGCAGTCCGGGACAGGCCTTATCCTACGAGCAGTACTTC
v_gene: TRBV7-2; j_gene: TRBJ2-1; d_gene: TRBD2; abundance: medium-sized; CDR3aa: CASSLVGLAGGAEQFF; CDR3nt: TGTGCCAGCAGCTTAGTCGGACTAGCGGGAGGGGCTGAGCAGTTCTTC
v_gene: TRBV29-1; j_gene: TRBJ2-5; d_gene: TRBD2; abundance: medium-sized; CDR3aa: CSTYPLGGSQETQYF; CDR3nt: TGCAGCACCTACCCTCTGGGCGGGAGCCAAGAGACCCAGTACTTC
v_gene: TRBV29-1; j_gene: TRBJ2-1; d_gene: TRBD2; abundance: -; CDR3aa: CSAREGPINEQFF; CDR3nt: TGCAGCGCGCGGGAGGGCCCCATCAATGAGCAGTTCTTC
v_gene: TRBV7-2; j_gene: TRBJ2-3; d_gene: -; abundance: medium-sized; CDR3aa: CASSLDRQNTDTQYF; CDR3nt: TGTGCCAGCAGCTTAGACAGACAGAACACAGATACGCAGTATTTT
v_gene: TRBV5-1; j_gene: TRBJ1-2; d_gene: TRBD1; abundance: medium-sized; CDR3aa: CASSSTGWGYTF; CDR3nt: TGCGCCAGCAGCTCGACAGGGTGGGGCTACACCTTC
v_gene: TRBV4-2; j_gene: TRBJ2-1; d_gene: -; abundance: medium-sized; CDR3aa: CASSQEGYNEQFF; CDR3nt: TGTGCCAGCAGCCAAGAAGGATACAATGAGCAGTTCTTC
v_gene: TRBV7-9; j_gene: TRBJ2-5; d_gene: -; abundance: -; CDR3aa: CASSLGGGDKQTQYF; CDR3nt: TGTGCCAGCAGCTTAGGAGGCGGTGACAAACAGACCCAGTACTTC
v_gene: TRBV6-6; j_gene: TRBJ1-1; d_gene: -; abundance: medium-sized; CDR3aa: CASSEQGGFTEAFF; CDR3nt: TGTGCCAGCAGCGAACAGGGAGGATTCACTGAAGCTTTCTTT
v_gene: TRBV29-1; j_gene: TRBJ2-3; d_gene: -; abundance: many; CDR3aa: CSVGGSPDTQYF; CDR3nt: TGCAGCGTTGGCGGGTCCCCTGATACGCAGTATTTT
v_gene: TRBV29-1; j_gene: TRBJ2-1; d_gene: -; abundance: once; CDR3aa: CSVATLPWNEQFF; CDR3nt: TGCAGCGTTGCAACTCTTCCGTGGAATGAGCAGTTCTTC
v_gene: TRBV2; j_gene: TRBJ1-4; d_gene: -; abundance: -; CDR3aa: CASSVNRLKGEKLFF; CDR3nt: TGTGCCAGCAGTGTCAACCGACTCAAGGGTGAAAAACTGTTTTTT
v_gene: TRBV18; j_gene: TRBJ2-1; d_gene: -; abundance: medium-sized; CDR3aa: CASSVTGFYNEQFF; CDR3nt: TGTGCCAGCTCAGTGACAGGTTTCTACAATGAGCAGTTCTTC
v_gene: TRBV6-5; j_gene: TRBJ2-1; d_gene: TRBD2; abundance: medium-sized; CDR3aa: CASNPSGRAWGNEQFF; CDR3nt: TGTGCCAGCAACCCTAGCGGGAGGGCTTGGGGGAATGAGCAGTTCTTC
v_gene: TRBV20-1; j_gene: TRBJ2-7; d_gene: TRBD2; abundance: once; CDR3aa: CSARDPETSGVVYEQYF; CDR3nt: TGCAGTGCTAGAGATCCCGAGACTAGCGGGGTTGTATACGAGCAGTACTTC
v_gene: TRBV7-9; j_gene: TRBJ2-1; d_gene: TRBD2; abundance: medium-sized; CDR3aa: CASSLLAGGGEQFF; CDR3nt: TGTGCCAGCAGCTTACTAGCGGGAGGTGGAGAGCAGTTCTTC
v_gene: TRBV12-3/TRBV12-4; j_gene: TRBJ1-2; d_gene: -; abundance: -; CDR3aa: CASSPQVYGYTF; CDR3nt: TGTGCCAGCAGTCCTCAGGTCTATGGCTACACCTTC
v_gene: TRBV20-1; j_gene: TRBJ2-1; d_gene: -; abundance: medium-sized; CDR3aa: CSAAETGEQFF; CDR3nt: TGCAGTGCCGCGGAAACGGGTGAGCAGTTCTTC
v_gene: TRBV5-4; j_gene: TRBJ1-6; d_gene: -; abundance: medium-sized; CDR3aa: CASSLEAGDSSPLHF; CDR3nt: TGTGCCAGCAGCTTGGAAGCGGGGGATAGTTCACCCCTCCACTTT
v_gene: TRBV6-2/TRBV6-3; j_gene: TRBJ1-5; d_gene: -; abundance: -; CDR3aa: CASSTDFQPQHF; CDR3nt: TGTGCCAGCAGCACTGATTTTCAGCCCCAGCATTTT
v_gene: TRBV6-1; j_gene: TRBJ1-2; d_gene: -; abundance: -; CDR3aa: CASMGGNYGYTF; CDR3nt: TGTGCCAGCATGGGGGGTAACTATGGCTACACCTTC
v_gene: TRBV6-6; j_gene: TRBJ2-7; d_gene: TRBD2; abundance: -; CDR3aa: CASSGGTSSSYEQYF; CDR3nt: TGTGCCAGCAGTGGCGGGACTAGCTCCTCCTACGAGCAGTACTTC
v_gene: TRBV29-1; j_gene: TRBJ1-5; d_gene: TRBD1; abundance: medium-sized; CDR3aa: CSVWDRVGQPQHF; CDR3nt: TGCAGCGTTTGGGACAGGGTTGGTCAGCCCCAGCATTTT
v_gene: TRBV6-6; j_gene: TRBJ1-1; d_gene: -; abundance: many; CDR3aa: CASSYSGVGEAFF; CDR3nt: TGTGCCAGCAGTTACTCGGGGGTAGGTGAAGCTTTCTTT
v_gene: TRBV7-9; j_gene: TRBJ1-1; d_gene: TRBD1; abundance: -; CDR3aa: CALATGQRDTEAFF; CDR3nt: TGTGCCTTAGCCACGGGACAGCGGGACACTGAAGCTTTCTTT
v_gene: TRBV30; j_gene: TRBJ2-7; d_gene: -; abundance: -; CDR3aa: CAWRASSYEQYF; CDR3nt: TGTGCCTGGAGGGCTAGCTCCTACGAGCAGTACTTC
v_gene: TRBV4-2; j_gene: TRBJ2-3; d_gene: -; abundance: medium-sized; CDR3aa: CASSPRFTSIKYF; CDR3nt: TGTGCCAGCAGCCCAAGATTTACTAGCATAAAGTATTTT
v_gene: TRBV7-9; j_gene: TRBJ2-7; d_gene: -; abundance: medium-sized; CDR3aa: CASSARGTTYEQYF; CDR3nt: TGTGCCAGCAGCGCCCGGGGGACCACCTACGAGCAGTACTTC
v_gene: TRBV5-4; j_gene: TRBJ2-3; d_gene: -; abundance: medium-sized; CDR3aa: CASSALPRPDTDTQYF; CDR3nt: TGTGCCAGCAGTGCCCTACCTAGACCAGACACAGATACGCAGTATTTT